The T cell receptor beta chain described here comes from a study of T cells in Graves' hyperthyroidism and ophthalmopathy. RNA transcripts provided the source from which TCR beta CDR3 regions were amplified. The study used the HTBI primer set for a first-round RT-PCR of the TCR CDR3. Via MiXCR, TCRdb re-called the multiplex PCR reads, giving one row per CDR3 protein. In the table there are 500,000 to 800,000 distinct CDR3 sequences, about 15% of which are singletons. V gave up 6 bases and J gave up 0 bases, with 16 bases separating them. CDR3 length: 16 amino acids. Germline V lookup: CDR1 LNHDA, CDR2 SQIVND (reference sequence). This clonotype was counted only a few times.

The source of this sequence is a woman aged 50 to 60 with Graves' ophthalmopathy. This chain joins TRBV19 and TRBJ2-3; possibly TRBD2 for D (5 bases). The sample taken for sequencing was blood. CDR3 residues: CASSDPSWTSTDTQYF. For the CDR3, the DNA is TGTGCCAGTAGCGACCCATCATGGACTAGCACAGATACGCAGTATTTT.